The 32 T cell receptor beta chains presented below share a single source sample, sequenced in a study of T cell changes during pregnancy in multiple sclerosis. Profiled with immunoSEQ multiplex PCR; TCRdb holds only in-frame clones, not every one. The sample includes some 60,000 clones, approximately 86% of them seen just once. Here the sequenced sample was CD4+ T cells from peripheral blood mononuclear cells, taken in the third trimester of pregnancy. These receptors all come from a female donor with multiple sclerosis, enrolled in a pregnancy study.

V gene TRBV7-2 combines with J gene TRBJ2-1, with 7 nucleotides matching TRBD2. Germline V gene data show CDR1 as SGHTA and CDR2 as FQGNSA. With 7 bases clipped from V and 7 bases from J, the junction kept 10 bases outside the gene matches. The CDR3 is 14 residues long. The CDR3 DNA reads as TGTGCCAGCATCGCCGCGGGGGTAAGAAATGAGCAGTTCTTC. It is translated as CASIAAGVRNEQFF.

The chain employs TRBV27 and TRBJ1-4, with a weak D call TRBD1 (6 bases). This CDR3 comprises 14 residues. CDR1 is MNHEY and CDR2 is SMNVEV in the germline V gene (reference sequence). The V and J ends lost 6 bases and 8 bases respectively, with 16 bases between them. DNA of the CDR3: TGTGCCAGCAGGGGGGCGGCGGTGGACGAAAAACTGTTTTTT. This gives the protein CASRGAAVDEKLFF.

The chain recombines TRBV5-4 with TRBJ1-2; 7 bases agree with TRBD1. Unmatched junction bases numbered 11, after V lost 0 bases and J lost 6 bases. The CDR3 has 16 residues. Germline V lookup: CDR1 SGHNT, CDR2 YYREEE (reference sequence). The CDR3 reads CASSLGSGQTMDGYTF. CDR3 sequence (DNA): TGTGCCAGCAGCTTGGGATCGGGACAGACTATGGATGGCTACACCTTC.

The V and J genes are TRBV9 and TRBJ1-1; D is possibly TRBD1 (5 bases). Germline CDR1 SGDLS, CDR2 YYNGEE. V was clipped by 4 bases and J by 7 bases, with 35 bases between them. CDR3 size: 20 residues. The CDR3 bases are TGTGCCAGCAGCCTCTCCTCGGGGGAGACAGCGCGTTTGGCTTCGAATGAAGCTTTCTTT. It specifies CASSLSSGETARLASNEAFF.

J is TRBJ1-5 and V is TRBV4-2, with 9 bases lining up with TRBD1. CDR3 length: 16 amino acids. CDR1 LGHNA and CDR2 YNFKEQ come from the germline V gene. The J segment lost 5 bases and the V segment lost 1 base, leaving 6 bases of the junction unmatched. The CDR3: CASSQVRDRDYQPQHF. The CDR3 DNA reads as TGTGCCAGCAGCCAAGTCCGGGACAGGGACTATCAGCCCCAGCATTTT.

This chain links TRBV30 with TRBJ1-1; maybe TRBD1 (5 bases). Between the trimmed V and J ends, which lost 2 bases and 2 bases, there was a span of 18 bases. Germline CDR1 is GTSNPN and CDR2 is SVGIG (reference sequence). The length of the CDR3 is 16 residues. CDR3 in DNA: TGTGCCTGGAGTATTCCCATTGCAGGGCGCAACACTGAAGCTTTCTTT. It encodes CAWSIPIAGRNTEAFF.

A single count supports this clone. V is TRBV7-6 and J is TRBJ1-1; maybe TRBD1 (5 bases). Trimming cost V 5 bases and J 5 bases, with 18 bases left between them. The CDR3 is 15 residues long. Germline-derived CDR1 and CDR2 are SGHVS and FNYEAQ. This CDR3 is CASSPDTGVWTEAFF. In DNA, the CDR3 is TGTGCCAGCAGCCCGGATACGGGGGTGTGGACTGAAGCTTTCTTT.

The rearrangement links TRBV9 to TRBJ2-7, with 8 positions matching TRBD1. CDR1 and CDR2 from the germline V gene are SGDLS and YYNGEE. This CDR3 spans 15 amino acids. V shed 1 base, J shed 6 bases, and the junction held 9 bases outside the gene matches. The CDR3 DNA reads TGTGCCAGCAGCGTAATTGACAGGGGAGGCTCCGAGCAGTACTTC. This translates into CASSVIDRGGSEQYF.

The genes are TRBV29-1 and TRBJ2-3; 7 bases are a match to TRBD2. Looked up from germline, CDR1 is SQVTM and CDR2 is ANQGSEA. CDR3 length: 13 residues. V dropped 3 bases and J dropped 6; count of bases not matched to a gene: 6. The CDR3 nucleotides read TGCAGCGTTGACGGGCGGGGGACTGATACGCAGTATTTT. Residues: CSVDGRGTDTQYF.

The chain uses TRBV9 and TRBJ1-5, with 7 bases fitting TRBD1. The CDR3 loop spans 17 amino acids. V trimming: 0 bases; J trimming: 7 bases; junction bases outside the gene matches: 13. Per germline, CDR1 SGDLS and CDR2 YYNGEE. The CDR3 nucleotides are TGTGCCAGCAGCGTAGGAGCAGGGGGATCGTGGGGCCAGCCCCAGCATTTT. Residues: CASSVGAGGSWGQPQHF.

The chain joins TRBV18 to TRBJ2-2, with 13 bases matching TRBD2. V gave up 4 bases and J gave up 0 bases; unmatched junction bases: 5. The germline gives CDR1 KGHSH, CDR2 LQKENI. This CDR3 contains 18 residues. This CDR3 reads CASSQGLAGTPNTGELFF. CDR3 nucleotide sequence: TGTGCCAGCTCACAGGGACTAGCGGGGACCCCGAACACCGGGGAGCTGTTTTTT.

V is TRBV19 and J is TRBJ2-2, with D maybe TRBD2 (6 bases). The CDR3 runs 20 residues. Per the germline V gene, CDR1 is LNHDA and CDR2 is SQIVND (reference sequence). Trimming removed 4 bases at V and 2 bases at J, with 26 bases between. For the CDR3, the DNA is TGTGCCAGTAGTACCCCCCTCCCGGGAGCAACAGCCCGAAACACCGGGGAGCTGTTTTTT. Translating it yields CASSTPLPGATARNTGELFF.

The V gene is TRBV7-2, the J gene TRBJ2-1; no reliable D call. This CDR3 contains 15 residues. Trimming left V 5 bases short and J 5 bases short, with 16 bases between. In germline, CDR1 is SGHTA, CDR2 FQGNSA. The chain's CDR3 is CASSQIPQRHNEQFF. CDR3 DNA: TGTGCCAGCAGCCAGATCCCCCAGAGGCACAATGAGCAGTTCTTC.

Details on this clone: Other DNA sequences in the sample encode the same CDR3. The CDR3 DNA is TGTGCCAGCCGACTAGCGGGAAGGGAGACCCAGTACTTC. It encodes CASRLAGRETQYF. The chain joins TRBV27 to TRBJ2-5; 11 nucleotides agree with TRBD2. Unmatched junction bases numbered 4, after V lost 8 bases and J lost 5 bases. The length of the CDR3 is 13 residues. CDR1 is MNHEY and CDR2 is SMNVEV in the germline V gene (reference sequence).

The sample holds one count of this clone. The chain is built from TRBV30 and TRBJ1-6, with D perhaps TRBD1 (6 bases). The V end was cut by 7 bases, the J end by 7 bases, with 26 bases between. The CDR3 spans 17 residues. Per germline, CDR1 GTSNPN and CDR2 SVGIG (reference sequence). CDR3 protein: CASEIHISGAPNSPLHF. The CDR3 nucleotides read TGTGCCTCCGAAATCCACATCTCAGGGGCACCCAATTCACCCCTCCACTTT.

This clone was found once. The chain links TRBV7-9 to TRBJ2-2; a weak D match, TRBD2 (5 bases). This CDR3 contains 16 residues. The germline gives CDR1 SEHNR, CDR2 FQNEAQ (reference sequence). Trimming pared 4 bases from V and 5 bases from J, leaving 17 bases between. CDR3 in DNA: TGTGCCAGCAGCTCACCACTAGAGTCTTCGACCGGGGAGCTGTTTTTT. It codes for CASSSPLESSTGELFF.

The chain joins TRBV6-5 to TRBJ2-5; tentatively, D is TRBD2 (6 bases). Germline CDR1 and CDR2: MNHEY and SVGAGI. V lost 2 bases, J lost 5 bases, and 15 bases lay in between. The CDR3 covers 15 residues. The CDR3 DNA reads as TGTGCCAGCAGTTACAGAGGAGGGCTGGGGGAGACCCAGTACTTC. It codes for CASSYRGGLGETQYF.

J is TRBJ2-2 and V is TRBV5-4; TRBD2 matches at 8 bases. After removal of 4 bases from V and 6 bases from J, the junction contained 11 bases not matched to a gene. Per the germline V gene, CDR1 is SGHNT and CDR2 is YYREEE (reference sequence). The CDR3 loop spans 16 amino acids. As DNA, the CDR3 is TGTGCCAGCAGCCCCCCTCCGGGACTAGGGTCCGGGGAGCTGTTTTTT. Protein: CASSPPPGLGSGELFF.

CDR3 amino acids: CASSPSTGRAETQYF. Written as DNA, the CDR3 is TGTGCCAGCAGCCCCTCGACAGGCAGGGCGGAGACCCAGTACTTC. The rearrangement joins TRBV9 to TRBJ2-5; D may be TRBD1 (6 bases). The ends were cut back, 4 bases at V and 5 bases at J, with 18 bases in the middle. The CDR3 is made up of 15 amino acids. Germline V gene data show CDR1 as SGDLS and CDR2 as YYNGEE.

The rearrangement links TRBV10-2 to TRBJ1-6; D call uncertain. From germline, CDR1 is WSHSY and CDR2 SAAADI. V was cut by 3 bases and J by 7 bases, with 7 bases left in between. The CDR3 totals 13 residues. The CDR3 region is CASSDARNSPLHF. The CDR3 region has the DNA TGCGCCAGCAGTGATGCACGGAATTCACCCCTCCACTTT.

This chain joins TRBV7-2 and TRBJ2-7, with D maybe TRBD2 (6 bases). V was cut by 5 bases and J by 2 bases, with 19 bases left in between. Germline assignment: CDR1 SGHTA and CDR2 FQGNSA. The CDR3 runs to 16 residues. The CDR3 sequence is CASSMGTWDPAYEQYF. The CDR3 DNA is TGTGCCAGCAGCATGGGGACTTGGGACCCGGCCTACGAGCAGTACTTC.

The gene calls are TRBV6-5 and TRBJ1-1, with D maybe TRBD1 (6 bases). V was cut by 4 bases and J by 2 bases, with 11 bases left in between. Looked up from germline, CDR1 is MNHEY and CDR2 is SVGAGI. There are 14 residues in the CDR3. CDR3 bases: TGTGCCAGCAGTTTAAGGGACATCAACACTGAAGCTTTCTTT. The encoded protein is CASSLRDINTEAFF.

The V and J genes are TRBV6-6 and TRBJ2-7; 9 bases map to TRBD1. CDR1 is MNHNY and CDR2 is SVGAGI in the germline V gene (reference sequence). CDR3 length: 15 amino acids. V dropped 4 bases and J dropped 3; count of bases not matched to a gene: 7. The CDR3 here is CASSSPGTGNYEQYF. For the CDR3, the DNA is TGTGCCAGCAGTTCGCCCGGGACAGGGAACTACGAGCAGTACTTC.

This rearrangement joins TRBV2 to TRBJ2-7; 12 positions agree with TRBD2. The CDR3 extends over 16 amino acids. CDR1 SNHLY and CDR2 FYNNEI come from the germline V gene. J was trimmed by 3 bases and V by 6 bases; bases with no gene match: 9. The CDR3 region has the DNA TGTGCCAGCAGGCCGACCCTAGCGGGAGGGAACTACGAGCAGTACTTC. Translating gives CASRPTLAGGNYEQYF.

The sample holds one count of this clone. The CDR3 loop reads CASSEGQTETYGYTF. As DNA, the CDR3 is TGCGCCAGCAGCGAGGGACAGACTGAAACCTATGGCTACACCTTC. The V call is TRBV5-1, the J call TRBJ1-2; 7 bases match TRBD1. Trimming removed 4 bases from V and 4 bases from J; junction bases left unmatched: 10. The CDR3 totals 15 residues. CDR1 is SGHRS and CDR2 is YFSETQ in the germline V gene.

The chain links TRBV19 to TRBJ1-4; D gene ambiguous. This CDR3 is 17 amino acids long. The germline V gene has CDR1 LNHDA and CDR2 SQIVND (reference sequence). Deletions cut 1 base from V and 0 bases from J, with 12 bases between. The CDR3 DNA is TGTGCCAGTAGTATAGGTCGGAGGGATTCAACTAATGAAAAACTGTTTTTT. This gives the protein CASSIGRRDSTNEKLFF. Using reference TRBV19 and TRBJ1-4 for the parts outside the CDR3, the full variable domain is DGGITQSPKYLFRKEGQNVTLSCEQNLNHDAMYWYRQDPGQGLRLIYYSQIVNDFQKGDIAEGYSVSREKKESFPLTVTSAQKNPTAFYLCASSIGRRDSTNEKLFFGSGTQLSVL.

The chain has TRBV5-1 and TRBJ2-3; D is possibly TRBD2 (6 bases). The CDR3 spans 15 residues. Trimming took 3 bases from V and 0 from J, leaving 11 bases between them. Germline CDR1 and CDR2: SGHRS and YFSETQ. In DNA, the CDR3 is TGCGCCAGCAGCTCCGTAGCGGAAAGCACAGATACGCAGTATTTT. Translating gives CASSSVAESTDTQYF.

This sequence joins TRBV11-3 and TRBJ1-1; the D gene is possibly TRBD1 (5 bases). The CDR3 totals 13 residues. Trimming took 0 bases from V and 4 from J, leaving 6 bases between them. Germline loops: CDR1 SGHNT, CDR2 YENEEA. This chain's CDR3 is CASSLEGGTEAFF. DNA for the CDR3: TGTGCCAGCAGCTTAGAGGGGGGCACTGAAGCTTTCTTT.

This CDR3 reads CASSFGAASPEKLFF. CDR3 in DNA: TGCGCCAGCAGCTTTGGGGCAGCCTCACCAGAAAAACTGTTTTTT. The chain has TRBV5-1 and TRBJ1-4; D possibly corresponds to TRBD1 (5 bases). This CDR3 has 15 residues. Germline V lookup: CDR1 SGHRS, CDR2 YFSETQ. Trimming stripped 2 bases from V and 8 bases from J, with 16 bases between.

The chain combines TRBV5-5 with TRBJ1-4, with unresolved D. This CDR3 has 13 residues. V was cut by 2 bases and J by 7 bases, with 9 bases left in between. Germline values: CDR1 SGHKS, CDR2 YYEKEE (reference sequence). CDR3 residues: CASSFAGGEKLFF. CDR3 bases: TGTGCCAGCAGCTTCGCCGGTGGTGAAAAACTGTTTTTT.

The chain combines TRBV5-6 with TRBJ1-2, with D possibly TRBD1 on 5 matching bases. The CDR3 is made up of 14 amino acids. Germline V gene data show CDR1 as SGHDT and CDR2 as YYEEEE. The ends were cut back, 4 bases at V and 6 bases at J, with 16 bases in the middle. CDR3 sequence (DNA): TGTGCCAGCAGCGCCGGGCAGGGTACCCATGGCTACACCTTC. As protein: CASSAGQGTHGYTF.

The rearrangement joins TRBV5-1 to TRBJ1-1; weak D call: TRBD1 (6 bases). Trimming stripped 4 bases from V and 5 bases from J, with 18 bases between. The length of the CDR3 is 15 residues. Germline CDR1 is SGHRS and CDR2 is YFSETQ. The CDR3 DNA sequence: TGCGCCAGCAGCGGCCCGGGGGGGCGTGGGACTGAAGCTTTCTTT. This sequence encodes CASSGPGGRGTEAFF.